One sample yielded the 13 T cell receptor beta chains listed below, sequenced in a study of CD8 T cells in ankylosing spondylitis. Study-level findings and limits: What appeared characteristic of ankylosing spondylitis blood was a TCR beta motif of eight or nine highly homologous variants.

TCRdb analysed the 5' RACE reads with MiXCR anew, one entry per CDR3 protein. The data show around 890,000 distinct CDR3 sequences, about 11% seen once. Their cognate antigens are unknown. The sample taken for sequencing was blood, either unsorted or a sorted T cell fraction (not recorded which). These receptors all come from a male donor with ankylosing spondylitis.

In its sample, this clonotype was seen a few times. This chain links TRBV7-3 with TRBJ2-1; possibly TRBD2 for D (6 bases). Germline lookup yields CDR1 SGHTA and CDR2 FQGTGA. V gave up 2 bases and J gave up 4 bases, with 12 bases separating them. The CDR3 is 15 amino acids. CDR3 bases: TGTGCCAGCAGCTTATTTGCGGGGCCGTACAATGAGCAGTTCTTC. Protein sequence: CASSLFAGPYNEQFF.

The rearrangement joins TRBV20-1 to TRBJ2-7; 8 bases align to TRBD1. The CDR3 totals 14 residues. Germline CDR1 DFQATT, CDR2 SNEGSKA (reference sequence). Trimming cost V 0 bases and J 3 bases; bases outside gene matches: 4. CDR3 amino acids: CSARDQGAHYEQYF. Here the CDR3 DNA reads TGCAGTGCTAGAGATCAGGGGGCCCACTACGAGCAGTACTTC.

The rearrangement links TRBV28 to TRBJ1-6; no clear D gene. The CDR3 contains 13 residues. The V gene's germline CDR1 is MDHEN and CDR2 SYDVKM. Trimming pared 5 bases from V and 8 bases from J, leaving 10 bases between. This CDR3 reads CASSPQEYSPLHF. DNA for the CDR3: TGTGCCAGCAGTCCCCAAGAATATTCACCCCTCCACTTT.

Regarding this clonotype: Mismatch with germline at one junction end may stem from a read error. The chain employs TRBV6-1 and TRBJ2-1, with TRBD2 matching 8 bases. The CDR3 has 16 amino acids. Germline-derived CDR1 and CDR2 are MNHNS and SASEGT. The DNA for the CDR3 is TGTGCCAGCAGACCTACCGGGACTAGTCTCTACAATCAGCAGTTCTTC. It translates to CASRPTGTSLYNQQFF.

This clonotype has a handful of counts. V gene TRBV6-2 or TRBV6-3 combines with J gene TRBJ2-1; 8 positions match TRBD1. With 6 bases clipped from V and 4 bases from J, the junction kept 17 bases outside the gene matches. The CDR3 covers 18 residues. CDR1 is MNHEY and CDR2 is SVGEGT in the germline V gene. The CDR3 region is CASSLGGGTGEKYNEQFF. The CDR3 DNA is TGTGCCAGCAGCCTGGGAGGTGGGACAGGCGAGAAATACAATGAGCAGTTCTTC.

V and J are TRBV7-3 and TRBJ1-1; 7 bases match TRBD1. This CDR3 contains 14 residues. Per the germline V gene, CDR1 is SGHTA and CDR2 is FQGTGA. J lost 1 base, V lost 8 bases, and 7 bases had no gene match. CDR3 protein: CASQSGGTNTEAFF. The CDR3 DNA reads as TGTGCCAGCCAATCAGGGGGTACGAACACTGAAGCTTTCTTT.

Only a few counts were recorded for this clonotype. The chain has TRBV4-3 and TRBJ1-4; TRBD1 is a possible D gene (6 bases). The germline V gene encodes CDR1 LGHNA and CDR2 YSLEER. The CDR3 extends over 14 amino acids. V was trimmed by 2 bases and J by 8 bases, leaving 12 bases between them. CDR3 amino acids: CASSQQDRGEKLFF. The CDR3 DNA reads as TGCGCCAGCAGCCAACAGGACAGAGGAGAAAAACTGTTTTTT.

The CDR3 bases are TGTGCCAGTAGTATAAACCTCTATGGCTACACCTTC. Translation gives CASSINLYGYTF. This chain links TRBV19 with TRBJ1-2; D not certain. Trimming cost V 2 bases and J 4 bases, with 5 bases left between them. Per germline, CDR1 LNHDA and CDR2 SQIVND (reference sequence). There are 12 residues in the CDR3.

The V and J genes are TRBV15 and TRBJ2-1; D call uncertain. CDR1 is LNHNV and CDR2 is YYDKDF in the germline V gene (reference sequence). V lost 0 bases and J lost 10, with 7 bases in between. The CDR3 extends over 12 amino acids. The CDR3 DNA reads as TGTGCCACCAGCAGAGACAGAGGCGAGCAGTTCTTC. It specifies CATSRDRGEQFF.

This clonotype has a count of ten or more. The chain uses TRBV7-2 and TRBJ2-1; D ambiguous. CDR3 size: 12 residues. The germline CDR1 and CDR2 sequences are SGHTA and FQGNSA. V lost 6 bases and J lost 4, with 7 bases in between. The DNA of the CDR3 is TGTGCCAGCAGTCTGAAGTACAATGAGCAGTTCTTC. It specifies CASSLKYNEQFF.

This clonotype was counted ten times or more. This chain uses TRBV20-1 with TRBJ2-2, with D unresolved. Trimming pared 3 bases from V and 5 bases from J, leaving 7 bases between. CDR1 is DFQATT, CDR2 SNEGSKA, per germline (reference sequence). This CDR3 contains 12 residues. The CDR3 region is CSASPRTGELFF. In DNA, the CDR3 is TGCAGTGCTAGCCCAAGAACCGGGGAGCTGTTTTTT.

This chain links TRBV12-3 or TRBV12-4 with TRBJ2-7; possibly TRBD2 for D (6 bases). The germline V and J ends were trimmed by 6 bases and 4 bases, with 13 bases remaining between them. The CDR3 extends over 13 amino acids. The CDR3 reads CASRRGLGYEQYF. In nucleotides, the CDR3 is TGTGCCAGCAGGCGGGGATTGGGTTACGAGCAGTACTTC.

This clonotype was picked up many times. Here the CDR3 DNA reads TGCGCCAGCAGCCAAGATTGGGACAGCTCTGGCTACACCTTC. This gives the protein CASSQDWDSSGYTF. The rearrangement links TRBV4-3 to TRBJ1-2; 7 bases fit TRBD1. Germline loops: CDR1 LGHNA, CDR2 YSLEER. V lost 0 bases and J lost 7; bases outside the gene matches: 5. The CDR3 runs to 14 residues.